This TCR beta chain was obtained from a study of beta chain features in type 1 diabetes (dated by TCRdb to 2016 to 2018). Concerning the study at large: No differences in mean age, gender distribution, total cell number or subset yield were found between patients and healthy donors. Across all samples, 107,917,701 sorted cells were examined, and cell number per subset correlated strongly with RNA yield. In the study, recently diagnosed type 1 diabetes patients and matched healthy donors were compared on the TCRB repertoires of their sorted circulating CD4+ T cell subsets. Regulatory and stem cell-like memory subsets were isolated from only 8 patients and about 8 healthy donors, whereas naive and central memory subsets came from all 30 or so donors.

A single peripheral blood draw of approximately 100 mL on average was collected from each donor into heparinised tubes. A BD FACSAria II and a panel including CD45RO, CCR7, CD25, CD127, CD95 and CD27 were used to sort naive, central memory, regulatory and stem cell-like memory CD4+ T cells. Every sorted population had a purity above 95%. PBMCs were isolated immediately by Lymphoprep density gradient centrifugation and stained directly without culture. So that batch effects would be minimized, each experiment stained and sorted samples in pairs, pairing one healthy donor with one patient. Study-wide findings and limitations: Type 1 diabetes patients showed a moderate but significant shortening of TCRB CDR3 length in all four CD4+ subsets. At VDJ recombination sites, patients with type 1 diabetes made fewer insertions and deleted more nucleotides, a pattern implying thymic rearrangement abnormalities. Because cDNA rather than genomic DNA was sequenced, highly expressing activated cells could have been over-represented, although no difference in activation and CD3 levels was found between groups. Shorter templates might have been favored by PCR, but patient and control samples were amplified and corrected together, so both groups would have been affected equally by any skew. HLA sub-analyses involved small numbers of individuals, so any influence of HLA type on TCRB rearrangement remained unresolved. Naive, central memory and regulatory TCRB repertoires appeared more similar among patients than among healthy donors.

About this clone: Its cognate antigen has yet to be identified. No per-base quality is available; no much larger clone lies one base away.

The entire isolated RNA was reverse transcribed using the High Capacity cDNA Reverse Transcription Kit, and thus expressed TCRB transcripts were sequenced. Naive, central memory and regulatory T cell samples underwent deep immunoSEQ sequencing, averaging roughly 3.3 million total reads per sample. Sorted cells were lysed in RLT buffer and RNA was extracted with DNase-treated RNeasy Micro or Mini kits, depending on cell number. To prevent cross-contamination, every cell subset was processed on its own, while patient and healthy donor samples were processed together. Using the immunoSEQ multiplex PCR, TCRB sequences were amplified from cDNA into 87-bp fragments spanning the CDR3 region. Sequencing of the amplicons was done on the Illumina HiSeq platform. Turning to the authors' computational methods: PCR bias was corrected computationally using synthetic template baselines, and reads within Hamming distance 2 were collapsed, with unmergeable singletons discarded. Reads were aligned against IMGT to assign V, D and J genes, CDR3 length and insertions or deletions at six rearrangement sites. Within each subset, clonotype counts were normalized to sorted cell number, and only after that were true diversity and Gini coefficients computed with the tcR R package. Repertoire sharing was quantified using the overlap coefficient calculated on TCRB nucleotide sequences. The immuneACCESS repertoire file appears here via TCRdb, limited to in-frame rearrangements. These files lack a portion of the clones; in checked studies, under half of the deficit traces to unresolved V genes, and the cause of the others is not known. V, J and clone size are those of that table, while D and trimming were read from the DNA. The sample table shows roughly 150,000 clones, and around 8% are seen once. About 1% of the sample rests with the top ten.

As encoded in the germline V gene, CDR1 is SQVTM while CDR2 is ANQGSEA. V is clipped by 4 bases and J by 6 bases, and the sequence between their germline boundaries is 12 bases long. From cysteine to phenylalanine, the CDR3 is 12 amino acids long. The retained sequence is limited to the CDR3, 36 bases, with the frame set at the first base. The sequence was obtained from a woman aged 40 to 49 with type 1 diabetes. In this chain, TRBV29-1 is recombined with TRBJ1-1; no D gene can be assigned with confidence. The sequencing input was central memory CD4+ T cells from blood. At the DNA level, the sequence is TGCAGCGTTGGGCCCAGCGTGTCTGAAGCTTTCTTT. It is translated as CSVGPSVSEAFF.